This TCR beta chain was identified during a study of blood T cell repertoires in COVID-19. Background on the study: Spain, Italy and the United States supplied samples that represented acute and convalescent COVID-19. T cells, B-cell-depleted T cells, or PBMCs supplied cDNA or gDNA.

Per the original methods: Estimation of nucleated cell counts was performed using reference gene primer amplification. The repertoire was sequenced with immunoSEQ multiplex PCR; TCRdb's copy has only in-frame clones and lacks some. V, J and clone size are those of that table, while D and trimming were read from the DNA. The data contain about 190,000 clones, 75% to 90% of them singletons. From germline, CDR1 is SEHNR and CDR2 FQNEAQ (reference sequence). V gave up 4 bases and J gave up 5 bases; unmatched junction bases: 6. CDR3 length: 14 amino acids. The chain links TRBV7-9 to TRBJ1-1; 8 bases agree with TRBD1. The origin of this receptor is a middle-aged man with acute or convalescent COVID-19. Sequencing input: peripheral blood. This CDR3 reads CASSSYRGITEAFF. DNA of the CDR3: TGTGCCAGCAGCTCGTACAGGGGGATAACTGAAGCTTTCTTT.